This is a list of T cell receptor beta chains from one sample in a study of a mutant IDH1 vaccine in newly diagnosed glioma. TCRdb's copy holds only in-frame clones and misses some; the assay was immunoSEQ multiplex PCR. This table holds approximately 92,000 clones, about four fifths found once. The sequences come from PBMCs, collected from a glioma patient treated with radiotherapy, temozolomide or both. All receptors derive from a woman aged 45-65 years with glioma. CDR3s leave out the opening cysteine and the closing phenylalanine or tryptophan. Each record gives: V gene, J gene, CDR3 protein.

>TRBV5-1|TRBJ2-1
ASSSEGTEIGEQF
>TRBV29-1|TRBJ1-2
SVERDRASGYT
>TRBV19|TRBJ2-3
ASSIVPGTDTQY
>TRBV19|TRBJ1-1
ASSKLTEAF
>TRBV7-6|TRBJ2-1
ASSPSGQGRGEQF
>TRBV6-5|TRBJ1-4
ASSYYQGATNEKLF
>TRBV11-2|TRBJ1-2
ASSSPWGPQASDGYT
>TRBV6-1|TRBJ1-4
ASSQLTGNEKLF
>TRBV5-1|TRBJ2-1
ASSLAQGSYNEQF
>TRBV19|TRBJ1-5
ASSIGGQNQPQH
>TRBV5-1|TRBJ2-3
ASSDPSGAGADTQY
>TRBV27|TRBJ2-3
ASRNRGTDTQY
>TRBV5-1|TRBJ1-3
ASSLDRASGNTIY
>TRBV27|TRBJ2-7
ASSSFSLGSYEQY
>TRBV7-2|TRBJ2-7
ASSFWSYEQY
>TRBV5-4|TRBJ1-1
ASSSPGQGNTEAF